Below, one T cell receptor beta chain is given with its context. This record belongs to a study of T cells in Graves' hyperthyroidism and ophthalmopathy. Germline V lookup: CDR1 GTSNPN, CDR2 SVGIG (reference sequence). This CDR3 has 14 residues. With 1 base clipped from V and 2 bases from J, the junction kept 0 bases outside the gene matches. Amplified regions were TCR beta CDR3 sequences from RNA transcripts. A first-round RT-PCR of the TCR CDR3 used the HTBI primer set. TCRdb re-derived calls from the multiplex PCR reads in MiXCR, one entry per CDR3 protein. The table includes fewer than 400,000 distinct CDR3 sequences, 15% to 20% detected once.

The V and J genes are TRBV30 and TRBJ2-1; 9 bases are shared with TRBD2. The TCR originated in a man younger than 40 with Graves' hyperthyroidism. The source material was blood. CDR3 sequence reads: CAWSGLAAYNEQFF. The CDR3 region has the DNA TGTGCCTGGAGTGGACTAGCGGCCTACAATGAGCAGTTCTTC.